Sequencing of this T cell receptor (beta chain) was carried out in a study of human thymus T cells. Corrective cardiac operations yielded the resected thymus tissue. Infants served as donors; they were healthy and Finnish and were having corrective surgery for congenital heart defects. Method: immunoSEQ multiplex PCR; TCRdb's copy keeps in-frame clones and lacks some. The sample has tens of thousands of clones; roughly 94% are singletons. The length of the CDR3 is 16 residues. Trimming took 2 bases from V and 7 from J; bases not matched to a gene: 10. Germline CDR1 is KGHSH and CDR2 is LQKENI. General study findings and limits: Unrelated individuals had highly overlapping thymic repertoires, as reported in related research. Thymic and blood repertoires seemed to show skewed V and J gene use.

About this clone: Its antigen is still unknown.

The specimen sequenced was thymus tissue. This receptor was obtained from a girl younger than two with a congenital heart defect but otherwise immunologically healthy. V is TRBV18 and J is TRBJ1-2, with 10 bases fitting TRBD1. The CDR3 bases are TGTGCCAGCTCACCAGGGAGGGGACAGGGGATTCGTGGCTACACCTTC. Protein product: CASSPGRGQGIRGYTF.